The clone carrying this TCR beta chain occurred a few times. Its antigen is currently unknown. The sample is drawn from a study of blood T cells in healthy people across ages. PCR was performed a second time for roughly 7 to 11 cycles using a sample-barcoded 5' primer and a J-beta primer mix. Each CDR3 protein gets one entry after TCRdb re-called the 5' RACE reads with MiXCR. The sample yields 800,000 to 950,000 distinct CDR3 sequences, just under 30% seen once. The CDR3 totals 13 residues. The germline V and J ends were trimmed by 1 base and 5 bases, with 9 bases remaining between them. Germline CDR1 reads LGHNA; CDR2 reads YSLEER. General study findings and limits: A roughly linear fall in TCR beta diversity per million T cells was seen with increasing age.

The sample also formed part of further work on T cells of mothers and their children.

The source of this sequence is a middle-aged woman in good health. Sequenced material: blood. This rearrangement joins TRBV4-3 to TRBJ2-7; D perhaps matches TRBD2 (5 bases). The CDR3: CASSQGIGNEQYF. DNA for the CDR3: TGCGCCAGCAGCCAAGGAATCGGGAACGAGCAGTACTTC.